The count of the clone carrying this T cell receptor (beta chain) is one. This sample is part of a study of OX40 agonist ivuxolimab in advanced cancers. Study in general: Patients were dosed with the agonistic anti-OX40 (CD134) antibody ivuxolimab.

V was pared by 4 bases and J by 5 bases, with 10 bases between. Germline CDR1 reads SGHRS; CDR2 reads YFSETQ. This CDR3 spans 12 amino acids. Generated by immunoSEQ multiplex PCR, the TCRdb table keeps only in-frame clones and is missing some. The table includes about 21,000 clones, around 85% detected once. The sequence was collected from an adult with an advanced solid tumor such as melanoma, head and neck, liver or kidney cancer. V gene TRBV5-1 combines with J gene TRBJ2-7; D is unclear. The sequenced sample was CD4+ or CD8+ T cells sorted from blood, obtained in a trial of the OX40 agonist ivuxolimab. Here the CDR3 DNA reads TGCGCCAGCAGCCTCACCCACCACGAGCAGTACTTC. Its protein is CASSLTHHEQYF.